The present entry profiles one T cell receptor beta chain with its context. At the DNA level, this CDR3 is encoded by other sequences in the same sample as well. This specimen comes from a study of technical replicates of blood from several donors. Profiled with immunoSEQ multiplex PCR; TCRdb holds only in-frame clones, not every one. The data show around 53,000 clones, more than 85% seen once. Trimming removed 0 bases from V and 3 bases from J, with 4 bases in between. Germline V lookup: CDR1 SGHRS, CDR2 YFSETQ. The CDR3 is 12 amino acids. The receptor's source is a human donor in good health. Some clones in this sample may be carry-over from other donors' samples. Material: PBMCs. This chain connects TRBV5-1 to TRBJ2-7; D ambiguous. CDR3 coding DNA: TGCGCCAGCAGCTTGGACTTCTACGAGCAGTACTTC. Amino acid sequence: CASSLDFYEQYF.